A single T cell receptor (beta chain) is shown here with its context. Germline CDR1 and CDR2: SGHTA and FQGTGA. The germline V and J ends were trimmed by 0 bases and 5 bases, with 4 bases remaining between them. The CDR3 extends over 13 amino acids. Survey-level TCR beta sequencing used the immunoSEQ assay. Method: immunoSEQ multiplex PCR; TCRdb's copy keeps in-frame clones and lacks some. There are about 68,000 clones in the sample; about 93% occur only once, and 4% to 5% lies in the top ten. This receptor was identified in a man between 40 and 49 years old with rheumatoid arthritis. The chain employs TRBV7-3 and TRBJ2-2, with D unresolved. Sequenced material: PBMCs. CDR3 DNA: TGTGCCAGCAGCTTAACTCGAACCGGGGAGCTGTTTTTT. Protein sequence: CASSLTRTGELFF.